These T cell receptor beta chains were read from a single sample in a study of shared clonotypes between healthy human individuals. The method was immunoSEQ multiplex PCR; TCRdb's version includes in-frame clones alone and lacks a portion of them. Of hundreds of thousands of clones detected, roughly 95% appear once; the ten largest clones hold 0.06%. What was sequenced was naive CD4+ T cells sorted from blood. The receptors come from a woman in her 30s in good health. The CDR3 runs from the conserved cysteine through the conserved F or W. D genes are given only for firm matches. A clone size is listed for some rows: how often the clone was seen (once, few, many), or a class if it is expanded.

D	size	J	V	DNA	CDR3
TRBD2	-	TRBJ2-7	TRBV27	TGTGCCAGCAGTTTATTTGGACTAGCGGGAGTAGGCGCGTACGAGCAGTACTTC	CASSLFGLAGVGAYEQYF
-	-	TRBJ1-2	TRBV18	TGTGCCAGCTCACCAAAACTAGGAGGCGGAGCTAACTATGGCTACACCTTC	CASSPKLGGGANYGYTF
-	-	TRBJ2-1	TRBV5-4	TGTGCCGGCCTGACCCAAGGGGATTACAATGAGCAGTTCTTC	CAGLTQGDYNEQFF
-	few	TRBJ2-6	TRBV11-2	TGTGCCAGCAGCTTAGATGGGTCTGGGGCCAACGTCCTGACTTTC	CASSLDGSGANVLTF
TRBD2	-	TRBJ2-7	TRBV5-1	TGCGCCAGCAGCTTCCTTAGCGGGAGCTCCTACGAGCAGTACTTC	CASSFLSGSSYEQYF
TRBD1	-	TRBJ2-1	TRBV6-1	TGTGCCAGCTCAAGAGGGACAGCTTACAATGAGCAGTTCTTC	CASSRGTAYNEQFF
-	once	TRBJ1-1	TRBV5-1	TGCGCCAGCAGGGCCGGCCGGGACACTGAAGCTTTCTTT	CASRAGRDTEAFF
-	-	TRBJ2-1	TRBV20-1	TGCAGTGCAACGATCTACAATGAGCAGTTCTTC	CSATIYNEQFF
-	-	TRBJ1-2	TRBV2	TGTGCCAGCAGAGGGAGGGAAACGGGCTACACCTTC	CASRGRETGYTF
-	-	TRBJ1-4	TRBV10-3	TGTGCCATCAGTGAGGGACGGTTCAATGAAAAACTGTTTTTT	CAISEGRFNEKLFF
-	-	TRBJ1-2	TRBV28	TGTGCCAGCAGTTTAGTTGCGGTCTATGGCTACACCTTC	CASSLVAVYGYTF
-	-	TRBJ2-2	TRBV27	TGTGCCAGCAGACTCGACAGGTCGAACACCGGGGAGCTGTTTTTT	CASRLDRSNTGELFF
TRBD2	-	TRBJ2-3	TRBV6-6	TGTGCCAGCAGTAGCCGGGACCGACTAGCTGGAGATACGCAGTATTTT	CASSSRDRLAGDTQYF
-	-	TRBJ1-1	TRBV19	TGTGCCAGTAGTATTCTGTTTCAGTTGGGGGGACTGAACACTGAAGCTTTCTTT	CASSILFQLGGLNTEAFF
TRBD1	-	TRBJ2-7	TRBV28	TGTGCCAGCAGATCAACAGGGGGGTCCTACGAGCAGTACTTC	CASRSTGGSYEQYF
TRBD1	-	TRBJ1-4	TRBV28	TGTGCCAGCAGTCGACAGGGAACTAATGAAAAACTGTTTTTT	CASSRQGTNEKLFF
TRBD2	once	TRBJ2-7	TRBV6-5	TGTGCCAGCAGTCCCCTGACTAGCGGGTACTACGAGCAGTACTTC	CASSPLTSGYYEQYF
TRBD1	-	TRBJ2-1	TRBV27	TGTGCCAGCAGCCCTAGGACAGGTCCCAATGAGCAGTTCTTC	CASSPRTGPNEQFF
TRBD1	-	TRBJ2-3	TRBV5-6	TGTGCCAGCAGCTTGTTGCTCGGGACAGGGGGCGCAGATACGCAGTATTTT	CASSLLLGTGGADTQYF
-	-	TRBJ1-4	TRBV13	TGTGCCAGCAGCTTAGTTCCAGGGAGGCAAAAACTGTTTTTT	CASSLVPGRQKLFF
-	-	TRBJ2-7	TRBV11-2	TGTGCCAGCAGACCGACGGAGTGGCTGTACGAGCAGTACTTC	CASRPTEWLYEQYF
TRBD1	-	TRBJ2-5	TRBV7-9	TGTGCCAGCAGCACCCAGGGACAGGTTGCTATGACCCAGTACTTC	CASSTQGQVAMTQYF
TRBD1	once	TRBJ2-7	TRBV11-2	TGTGCCAGCAGCCCGGGACAGTACTACGAGCAGTACTTC	CASSPGQYYEQYF
-	-	TRBJ1-4	TRBV28	TGTGCCAGCCAAATCGGGGGTTCGACTAATGAAAAACTGTTTTTT	CASQIGGSTNEKLFF
TRBD2	-	TRBJ2-5	TRBV7-8	TGTGCCAGCAGCTTTGGGCTAGCGGGAGAAGAGACCCAGTACTTC	CASSFGLAGEETQYF
TRBD1	-	TRBJ1-2	TRBV29-1	TGCAGCCTGAGGGACAGCAATAACTATGGCTACACCTTC	CSLRDSNNYGYTF
TRBD1	-	TRBJ1-5	TRBV19	TGTGCCAGTAGCCTCAAAACAGGGGAGATCCGCAGCAATCAGCCCCAGCATTTT	CASSLKTGEIRSNQPQHF
TRBD2	-	TRBJ2-3	TRBV10-1	TGCGCCAGCAGCACTAGCGGGAGGGGAGATACGCAGTATTTT	CASSTSGRGDTQYF
TRBD1	-	TRBJ1-3	TRBV29-1	TGCAGCGTTGAAGAAAGGACAGGGCTTATTGGAAACACCATATATTTT	CSVEERTGLIGNTIYF
-	-	TRBJ2-7	TRBV4-2	TGTGCCAGCAGCCAAGCGACAGGCAGCTCCTACGAGCAGTACTTC	CASSQATGSSYEQYF
TRBD2	-	TRBJ2-7	TRBV11-2	TGTGCCAGCAGCTTTGGACTAGCGGGAGGGCCCTCCTACGAGCAGTACTTC	CASSFGLAGGPSYEQYF
TRBD2	once	TRBJ2-3	TRBV2	TGTGCCAGCTACCGGGACTACACAGATACGCAGTATTTT	CASYRDYTDTQYF
-	-	TRBJ2-3	TRBV27	TGTGCCAGCAGTTACGAGCGGGCGGGCGCCAATACGCAGTATTTT	CASSYERAGANTQYF
TRBD2	-	TRBJ2-1	TRBV28	TGTGCCAGCACCAAAAAGGGGACTAGCGGGAGGAATGAGCAGTTCTTC	CASTKKGTSGRNEQFF
-	-	TRBJ2-7	TRBV7-9	TGTGCCAGCAGCGTCCGGGACATAACCCACGAGCAGTACTTC	CASSVRDITHEQYF
TRBD2	-	TRBJ2-7	TRBV5-1	TGCGCCAGCAGCAAAAAAGGACTAGCGGATTTTTTACCGAGCGAGCAGTACTTC	CASSKKGLADFLPSEQYF
-	-	TRBJ2-5	TRBV7-9	TGTGCCAGCAGCTTAGTGGCGGTAGAGACCCAGTACTTC	CASSLVAVETQYF
TRBD1	-	TRBJ1-2	TRBV28	TGTGCCAGCAGTTTATTTGACAGGGGGTCCGGCTACACCTTC	CASSLFDRGSGYTF
TRBD2	-	TRBJ2-3	TRBV19	TGTGCCAGTAGTATAAGGAGCGGGAGTTCGGATACGCAGTATTTT	CASSIRSGSSDTQYF
-	-	TRBJ2-5	TRBV11-2	TGTGCCAGCAGCTTAGATCTCCTAGTCCAGTACTTC	CASSLDLLVQYF